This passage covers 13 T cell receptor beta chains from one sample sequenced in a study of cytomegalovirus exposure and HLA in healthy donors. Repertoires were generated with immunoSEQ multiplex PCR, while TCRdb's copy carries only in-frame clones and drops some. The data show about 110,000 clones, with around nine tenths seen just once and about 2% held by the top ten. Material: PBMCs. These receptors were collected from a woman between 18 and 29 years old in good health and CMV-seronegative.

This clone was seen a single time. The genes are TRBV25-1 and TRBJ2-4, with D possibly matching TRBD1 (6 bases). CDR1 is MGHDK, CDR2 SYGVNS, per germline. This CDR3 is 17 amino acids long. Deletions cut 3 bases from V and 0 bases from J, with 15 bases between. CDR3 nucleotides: TGTGCCAGCAGTGATTTCCCGGACAGATTAGCCAAAAACATTCAGTACTTC. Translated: CASSDFPDRLAKNIQYF.

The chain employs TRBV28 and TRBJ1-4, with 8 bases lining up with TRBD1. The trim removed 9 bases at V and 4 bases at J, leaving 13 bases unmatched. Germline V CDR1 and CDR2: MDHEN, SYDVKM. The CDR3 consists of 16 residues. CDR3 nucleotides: TGTGCCAGTATGAAGGACAGGGAGGATAGTAATGAAAAACTGTTTTTT. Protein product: CASMKDREDSNEKLFF. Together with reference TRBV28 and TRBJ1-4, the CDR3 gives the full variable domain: DVKVTQSSRYLVKRTGEKVFLECVQDMDHENMFWYRQDPGLGLRLIYFSYDVKMKEKGDIPEGYSVSREKKERFSLILESASTNQTSMYLCASMKDREDSNEKLFFGSGTQLSVL.

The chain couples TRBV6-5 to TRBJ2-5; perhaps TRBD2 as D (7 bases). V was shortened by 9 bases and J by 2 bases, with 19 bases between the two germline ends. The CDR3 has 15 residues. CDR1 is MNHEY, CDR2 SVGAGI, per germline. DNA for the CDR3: TGTGCCAGTGGGGGGGCCTTTCGGGGGCAAGAGACCCAGTACTTC. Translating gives CASGGAFRGQETQYF.

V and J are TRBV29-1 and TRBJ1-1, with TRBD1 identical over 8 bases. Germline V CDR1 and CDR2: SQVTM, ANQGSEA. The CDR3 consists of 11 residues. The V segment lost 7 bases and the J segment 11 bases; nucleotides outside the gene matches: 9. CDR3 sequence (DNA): TGCAGCGCCGACTCGACAGGGGACGCTTTCTTT. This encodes CSADSTGDAFF.

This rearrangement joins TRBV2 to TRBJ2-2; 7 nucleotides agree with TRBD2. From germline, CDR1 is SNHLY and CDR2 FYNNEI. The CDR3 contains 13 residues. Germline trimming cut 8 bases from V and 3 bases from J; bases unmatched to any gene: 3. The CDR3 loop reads CASRDYDTGELFF. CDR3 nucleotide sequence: TGTGCCAGCCGGGACTACGACACCGGGGAGCTGTTTTTT.

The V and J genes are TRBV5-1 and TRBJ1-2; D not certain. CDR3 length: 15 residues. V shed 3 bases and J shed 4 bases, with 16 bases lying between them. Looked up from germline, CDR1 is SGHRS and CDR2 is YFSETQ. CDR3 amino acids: CASSSVGEAFYGYTF. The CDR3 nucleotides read TGCGCCAGCAGCTCCGTCGGGGAGGCCTTCTATGGCTACACCTTC. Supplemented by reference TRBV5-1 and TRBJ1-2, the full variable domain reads KAGVTQTPRYLIKTRGQQVTLSCSPISGHRSVSWYQQTPGQGLQFLFEYFSETQRNKGNFPGRFSGRQFSNSRSEMNVSTLELGDSALYLCASSSVGEAFYGYTFGSGTRLTVV.

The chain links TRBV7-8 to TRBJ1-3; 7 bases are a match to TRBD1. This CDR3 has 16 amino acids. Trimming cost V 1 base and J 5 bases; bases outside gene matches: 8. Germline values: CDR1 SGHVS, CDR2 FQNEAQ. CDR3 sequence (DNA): TGTGCCAGCAGCTTAGGTCTAGGGGGCTTGAGAAACACCATATATTTT. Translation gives CASSLGLGGLRNTIYF.

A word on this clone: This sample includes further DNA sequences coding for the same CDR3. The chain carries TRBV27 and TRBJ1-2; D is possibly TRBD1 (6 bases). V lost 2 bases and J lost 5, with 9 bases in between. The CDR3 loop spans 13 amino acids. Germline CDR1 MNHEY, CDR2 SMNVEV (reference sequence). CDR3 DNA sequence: TGTGCCAGCAGTTTAAGGGGGGGTTATGGCTACACCTTC. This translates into CASSLRGGYGYTF.

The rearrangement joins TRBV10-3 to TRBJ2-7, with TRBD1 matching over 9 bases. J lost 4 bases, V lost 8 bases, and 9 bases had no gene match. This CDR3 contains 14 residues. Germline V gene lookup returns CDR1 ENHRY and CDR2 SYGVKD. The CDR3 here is CAIRSRDREYEQYF. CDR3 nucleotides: TGTGCCATCCGCTCCCGGGACAGGGAGTACGAGCAGTACTTC.

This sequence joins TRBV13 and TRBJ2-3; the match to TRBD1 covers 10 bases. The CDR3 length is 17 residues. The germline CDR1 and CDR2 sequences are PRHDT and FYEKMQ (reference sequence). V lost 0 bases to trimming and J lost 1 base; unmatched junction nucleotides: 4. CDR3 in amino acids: CASSLGLGTGGTDTQYF. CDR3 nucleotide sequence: TGTGCCAGCAGCTTAGGCCTGGGGACAGGGGGCACAGATACGCAGTATTTT.

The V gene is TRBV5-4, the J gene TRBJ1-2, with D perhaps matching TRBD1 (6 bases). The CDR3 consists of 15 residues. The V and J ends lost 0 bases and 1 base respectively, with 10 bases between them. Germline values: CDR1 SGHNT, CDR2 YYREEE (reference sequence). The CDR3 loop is CASSLGQEINYGYTF. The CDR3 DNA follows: TGTGCCAGCAGCTTGGGACAGGAGATTAACTATGGCTACACCTTC.

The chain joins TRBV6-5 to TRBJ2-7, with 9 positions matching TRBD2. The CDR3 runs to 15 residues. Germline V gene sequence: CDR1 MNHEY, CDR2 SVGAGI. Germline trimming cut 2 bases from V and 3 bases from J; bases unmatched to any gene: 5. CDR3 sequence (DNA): TGTGCCAGCAGTTACGGCGGGACTAGCATCTACGAGCAGTACTTC. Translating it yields CASSYGGTSIYEQYF.

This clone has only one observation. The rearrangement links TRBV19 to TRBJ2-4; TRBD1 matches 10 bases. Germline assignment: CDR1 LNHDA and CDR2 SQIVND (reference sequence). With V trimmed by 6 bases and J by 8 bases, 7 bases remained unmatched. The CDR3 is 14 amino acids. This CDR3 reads CASRKGQGIDIQYF. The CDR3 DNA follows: TGTGCCAGTAGGAAGGGACAGGGGATTGACATTCAGTACTTC.